Described below is a single T cell receptor (beta chain) sequence and its context. This sample stems from a study of blood T cell repertoires in COVID-19. The protocol was immunoSEQ multiplex PCR, while the TCRdb copy is restricted to in-frame clones and leaves out a portion. The sample has approximately 230,000 clones, 70% to 90% seen once. Germline V gene data show CDR1 as MNHEY and CDR2 as SVGEGT. Between the trimmed V and J ends, which lost 4 bases and 4 bases, there was a span of 8 bases. The CDR3 consists of 13 residues. The TCR sequence derives from a woman between 35 and 50 years old who had recovered from COVID-19. V usage is TRBV6-2 or TRBV6-3 and J usage is TRBJ2-1; a possible D gene is TRBD2 (6 bases). Source material: peripheral blood. CDR3 loop: CASSSLAYNEQFF. The DNA for the CDR3 is TGTGCCAGCAGTTCGCTAGCGTACAATGAGCAGTTCTTC.